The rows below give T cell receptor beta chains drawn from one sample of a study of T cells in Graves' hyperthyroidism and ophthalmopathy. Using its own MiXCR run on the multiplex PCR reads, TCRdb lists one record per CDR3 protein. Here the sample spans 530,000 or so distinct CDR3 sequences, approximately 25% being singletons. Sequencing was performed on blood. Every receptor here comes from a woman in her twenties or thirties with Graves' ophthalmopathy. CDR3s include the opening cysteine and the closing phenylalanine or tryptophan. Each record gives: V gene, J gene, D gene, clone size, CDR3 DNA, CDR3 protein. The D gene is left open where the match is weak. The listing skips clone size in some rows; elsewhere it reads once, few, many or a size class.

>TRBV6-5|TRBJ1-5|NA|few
TGTGCCAGCAGTTACTCGACGGAGCCCCAGCATTTT
CASSYSTEPQHF
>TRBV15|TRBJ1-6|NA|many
TGTGCCACCAGCAGACAGGAGAGGGAATCACCCCTCCACTTT
CATSRQERESPLHF
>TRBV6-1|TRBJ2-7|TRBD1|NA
TGTGCCAGCAGCTGGGACAGCCGCTACGAGCAGTACTTC
CASSWDSRYEQYF
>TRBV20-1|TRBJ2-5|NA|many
TGCAGTGTCCCCTCCACGGGGGCCACCCAGTACTTC
CSVPSTGATQYF
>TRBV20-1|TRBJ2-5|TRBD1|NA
TGCAGTGCTGGACAACAGGGGTGGGAGACCCAGTACTTC
CSAGQQGWETQYF
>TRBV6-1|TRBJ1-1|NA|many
TGTGCCAGCAGTGAGGGATACATGAACACTGAAGCTTTCTTT
CASSEGYMNTEAFF
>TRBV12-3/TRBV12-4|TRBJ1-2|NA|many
TGTGCCAGCAGACCTCAGGCGTGGGTTCCTGGCTACACCTTC
CASRPQAWVPGYTF
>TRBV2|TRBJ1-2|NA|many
TGTGCCAGCAAGGCCCTGGACCATGGCTACACCTTC
CASKALDHGYTF
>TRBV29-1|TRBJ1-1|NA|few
TGCAGCGTTCCGACGACAGGAGTGAACACTGAAGCTTTCTTT
CSVPTTGVNTEAFF
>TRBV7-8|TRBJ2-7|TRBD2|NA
TGTGCCAGCAGCTTAGTTCTAGCGGGAGCCGAGCAGTACTTC
CASSLVLAGAEQYF
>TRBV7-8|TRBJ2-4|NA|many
TGTGCCAGCACCCCTCATTTTACCAAAAACATTCAGTACTTC
CASTPHFTKNIQYF
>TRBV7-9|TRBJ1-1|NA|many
TGTGCCAGCAGCTTCGCTCGGACGGATAACACTGAAGCTTTCTTT
CASSFARTDNTEAFF
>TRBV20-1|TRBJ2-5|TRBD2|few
TGCAGTGCTAGAGTTAGCGGGAGGTTGGAGACCCAGTACTTC
CSARVSGRLETQYF
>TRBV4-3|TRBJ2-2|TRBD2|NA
TGCGCCAGCTCACAACTAGCGACGAACACCGGGGAGCTGTTTTTT
CASSQLATNTGELFF
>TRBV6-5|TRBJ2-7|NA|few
TGTGCCAGCAGTTACTCCACGGCGGAGCGGGAGCAGTACTTC
CASSYSTAEREQYF
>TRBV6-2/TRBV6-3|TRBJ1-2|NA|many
TGTGCCAGCAGTTACTTTACAGATCATGGCTACACCTTC
CASSYFTDHGYTF
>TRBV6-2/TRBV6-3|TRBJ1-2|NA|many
TGTGCCAGCACCCCCGGACCCTATGGCTACACCTTC
CASTPGPYGYTF
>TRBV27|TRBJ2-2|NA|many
TGTGCCAGCAGTTTAGAAGAAGCGGCCGGGGAGCTGTTTTTT
CASSLEEAAGELFF
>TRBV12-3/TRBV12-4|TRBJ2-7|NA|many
TGTGCCAGCAGTTTAGGGGGGCGGTGGGAGCAGTACTTC
CASSLGGRWEQYF
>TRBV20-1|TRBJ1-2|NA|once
TGCAGTGCTAGTCCCAGGGGAAGATCTGGCTACACCTTC
CSASPRGRSGYTF
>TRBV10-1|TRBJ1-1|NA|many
TGCGCCAGCAGTGAGGCAGGGGAAGAAGCATGGACTGAAGCTTTCTTT
CASSEAGEEAWTEAFF
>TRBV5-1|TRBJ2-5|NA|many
TGCGCCAGCAGCTTGGTGTTGGGGGAAGAGACCCAGTACTTC
CASSLVLGEETQYF
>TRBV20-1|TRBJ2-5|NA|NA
TGCAGTGCTAGAGATGTTTGGGGGCGGCAAGAGACCCAGTACTTC
CSARDVWGRQETQYF
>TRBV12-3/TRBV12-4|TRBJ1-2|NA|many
TGTGCCAGCAGTTTTCGGGGCCTTACCGCCTATGGCTACACCTTC
CASSFRGLTAYGYTF
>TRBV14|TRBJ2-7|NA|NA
TGTGCCAGCAGCCAAGGAGGCCCAGGTCAGGCGTCCTACGAGCAGTACTTC
CASSQGGPGQASYEQYF
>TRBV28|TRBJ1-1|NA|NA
TGTGCCAGCGGATTGACAGGAAAGAACACTGAAGCTTTCTTT
CASGLTGKNTEAFF
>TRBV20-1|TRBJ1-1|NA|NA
TGCAGTGCTAGAGGGCCACAGGGAGGAGCTTTCTTT
CSARGPQGGAFF
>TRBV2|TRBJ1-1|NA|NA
TGTGCCAGCAGTGAGAGCCCGGGACTTAACACTGAAGCTTTCTTT
CASSESPGLNTEAFF
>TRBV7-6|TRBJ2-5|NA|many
TGTGCCAGCACCCTTTACCTCCCGACAGAACAAGGGGCCCAGTACTTC
CASTLYLPTEQGAQYF